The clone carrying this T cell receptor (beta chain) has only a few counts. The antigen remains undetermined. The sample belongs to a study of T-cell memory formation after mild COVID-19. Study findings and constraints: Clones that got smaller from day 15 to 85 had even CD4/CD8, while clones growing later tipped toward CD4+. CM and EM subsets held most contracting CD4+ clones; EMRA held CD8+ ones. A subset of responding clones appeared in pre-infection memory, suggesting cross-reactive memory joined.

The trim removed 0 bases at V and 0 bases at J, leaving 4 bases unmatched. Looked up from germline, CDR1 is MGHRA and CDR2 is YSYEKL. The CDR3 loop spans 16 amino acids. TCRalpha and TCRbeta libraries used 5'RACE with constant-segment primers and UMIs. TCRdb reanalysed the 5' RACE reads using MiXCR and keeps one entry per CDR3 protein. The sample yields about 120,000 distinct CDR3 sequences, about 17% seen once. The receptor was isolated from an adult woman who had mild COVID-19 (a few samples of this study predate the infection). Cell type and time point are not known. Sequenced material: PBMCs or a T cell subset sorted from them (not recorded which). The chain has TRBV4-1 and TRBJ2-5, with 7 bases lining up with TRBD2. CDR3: CASSQEKAGYQETQYF. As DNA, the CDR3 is TGCGCCAGCAGCCAAGAGAAAGCGGGGTACCAAGAGACCCAGTACTTC.